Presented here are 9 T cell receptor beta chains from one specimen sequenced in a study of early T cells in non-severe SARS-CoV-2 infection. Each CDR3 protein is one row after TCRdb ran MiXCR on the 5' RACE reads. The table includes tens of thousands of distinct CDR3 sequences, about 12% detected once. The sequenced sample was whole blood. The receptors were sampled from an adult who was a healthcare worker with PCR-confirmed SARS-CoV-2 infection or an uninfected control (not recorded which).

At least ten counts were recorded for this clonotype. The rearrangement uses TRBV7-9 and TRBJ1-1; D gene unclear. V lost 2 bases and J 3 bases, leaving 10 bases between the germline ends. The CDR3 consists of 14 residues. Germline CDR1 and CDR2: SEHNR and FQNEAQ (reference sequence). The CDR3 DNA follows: TGTGCCAGCAGCTTAAGAGGAACCGACACTGAAGCTTTCTTT. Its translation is CASSLRGTDTEAFF.

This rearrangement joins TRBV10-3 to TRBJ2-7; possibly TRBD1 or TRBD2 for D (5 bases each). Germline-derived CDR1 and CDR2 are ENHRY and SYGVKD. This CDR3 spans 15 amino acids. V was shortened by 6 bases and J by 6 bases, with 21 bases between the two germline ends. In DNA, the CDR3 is TGTGCCATCAGCAGCCTACAGGTGGGGGAAAGCGAGCAGTACTTC. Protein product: CAISSLQVGESEQYF.

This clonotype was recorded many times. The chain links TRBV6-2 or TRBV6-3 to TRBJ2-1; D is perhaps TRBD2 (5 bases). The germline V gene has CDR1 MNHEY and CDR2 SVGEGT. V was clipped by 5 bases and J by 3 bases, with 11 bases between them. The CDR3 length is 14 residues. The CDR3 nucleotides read TGTGCCAGCAGTCCCGGGATATACTACAATGAGCAGTTCTTC. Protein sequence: CASSPGIYYNEQFF.

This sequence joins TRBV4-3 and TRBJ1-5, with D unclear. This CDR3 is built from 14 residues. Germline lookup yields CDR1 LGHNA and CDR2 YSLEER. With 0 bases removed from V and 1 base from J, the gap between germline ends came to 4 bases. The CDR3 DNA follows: TGCGCCAGCAGCCAAGATCAGAGCAATCAGCCCCAGCATTTT. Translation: CASSQDQSNQPQHF.

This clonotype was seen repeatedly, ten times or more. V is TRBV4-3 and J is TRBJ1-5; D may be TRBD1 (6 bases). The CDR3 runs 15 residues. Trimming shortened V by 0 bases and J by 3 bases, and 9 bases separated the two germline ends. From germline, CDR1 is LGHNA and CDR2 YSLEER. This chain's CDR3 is CASSQDQGSNQPQHF. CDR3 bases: TGCGCCAGCAGCCAAGATCAGGGGTCCAATCAGCCCCAGCATTTT.

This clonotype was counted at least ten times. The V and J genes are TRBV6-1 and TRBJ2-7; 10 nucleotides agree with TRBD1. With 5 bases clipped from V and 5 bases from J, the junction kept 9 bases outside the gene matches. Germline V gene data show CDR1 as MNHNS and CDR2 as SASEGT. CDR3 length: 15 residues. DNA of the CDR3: TGTGCCAGCAGTATCAGTTCCGGGACAGGGGACGAGCAGTACTTC. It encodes CASSISSGTGDEQYF.

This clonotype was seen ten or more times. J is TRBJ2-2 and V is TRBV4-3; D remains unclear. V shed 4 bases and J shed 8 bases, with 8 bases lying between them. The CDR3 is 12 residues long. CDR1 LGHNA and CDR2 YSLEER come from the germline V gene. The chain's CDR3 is CASSLSRGELFF. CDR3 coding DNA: TGCGCCAGCAGCCTAAGCAGGGGGGAGCTGTTTTTT.

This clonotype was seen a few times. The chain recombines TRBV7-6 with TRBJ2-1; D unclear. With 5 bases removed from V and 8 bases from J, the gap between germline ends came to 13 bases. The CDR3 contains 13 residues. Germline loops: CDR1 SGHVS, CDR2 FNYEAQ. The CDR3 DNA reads TGTGCCAGCAGCCACTGGAATGGGGATGAGCAGTTCTTC. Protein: CASSHWNGDEQFF.

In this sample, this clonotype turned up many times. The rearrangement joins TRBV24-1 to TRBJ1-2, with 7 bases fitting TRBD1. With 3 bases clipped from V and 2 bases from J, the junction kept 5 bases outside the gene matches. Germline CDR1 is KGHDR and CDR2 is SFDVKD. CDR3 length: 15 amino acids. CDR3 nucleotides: TGTGCCACCAGTGATCGACAGGGCGAAAACTATGGCTACACCTTC. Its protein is CATSDRQGENYGYTF.